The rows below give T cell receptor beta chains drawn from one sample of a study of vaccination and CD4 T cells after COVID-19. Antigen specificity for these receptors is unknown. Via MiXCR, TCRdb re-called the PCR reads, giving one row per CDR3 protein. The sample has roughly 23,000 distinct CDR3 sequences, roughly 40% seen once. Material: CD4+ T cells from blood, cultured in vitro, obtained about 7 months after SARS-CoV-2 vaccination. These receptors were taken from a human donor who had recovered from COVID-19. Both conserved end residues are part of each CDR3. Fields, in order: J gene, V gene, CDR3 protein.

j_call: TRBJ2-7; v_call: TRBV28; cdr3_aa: CASLSGRTYEQYF
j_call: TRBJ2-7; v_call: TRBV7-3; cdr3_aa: CASSLNGGSSYEQYF
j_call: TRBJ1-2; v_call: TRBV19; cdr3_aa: CASSIAGANYGYTF
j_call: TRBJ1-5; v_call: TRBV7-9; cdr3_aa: CASSLEGGKGQPQHF
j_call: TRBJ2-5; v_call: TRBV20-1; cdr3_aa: CSARSPRTSAETQYF
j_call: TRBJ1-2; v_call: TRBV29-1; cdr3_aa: CSGKTANYGYTF
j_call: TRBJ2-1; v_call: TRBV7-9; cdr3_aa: CASSSGVGQPVNEQFF
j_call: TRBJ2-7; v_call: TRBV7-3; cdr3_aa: CASSSSPGQGIYEQYF
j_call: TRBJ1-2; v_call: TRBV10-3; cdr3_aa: CATIEGAVGYGYTF
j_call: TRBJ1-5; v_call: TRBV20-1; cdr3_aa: CSAKKQGSRNQPQHF
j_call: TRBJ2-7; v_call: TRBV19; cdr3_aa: CASRAGGEYEQYF